This T cell receptor (beta chain) was found in a study of shared clonotypes between healthy human individuals. The overall study: CD4 naive and memory got three plates each, CD8 naive two, CD8 memory one. Regarding the study as a whole: Across a few donors, naive CD4 shared 5% to 5.5%, naive CD8 more than 3%, memory CD4 more than 2%, memory CD8 about 0.4%.

Sorted-subset replicate PCR reactions contained 200 ng DNA, corresponding to some 28,000 T cell genomes. This table comes from immunoSEQ multiplex PCR, and its TCRdb copy is limited to in-frame clones, with some not included. The sample records over 2,000,000 clones, roughly 93% being singletons. Trimming shortened V by 3 bases and J by 7 bases, and 10 bases separated the two germline ends. CDR3 size: 13 residues. Germline CDR1 is SGDLS and CDR2 is YYNGEE. CD8 cells classed as naive were CD45RO-negative and positively selected for CCR7, excluding terminally differentiated effector memory CD45RA+ cells. This clone was seen a few times. The antigen is unknown.

The sequenced material came from naive CD8+ T cells from PBMCs. This chain links TRBV9 with TRBJ2-2; weak D call: TRBD2 (5 bases). This receptor was taken from a man between 18 and 35 years old in good health. Some clones in this sample may be carry-over from other donors' samples. Here the CDR3 reads CASSGSGYGELFF. CDR3 in DNA: TGTGCCAGCAGCGGCTCGGGGTACGGGGAGCTGTTTTTT.